The clone carrying this TCR beta chain was seen only a few times. Template switching by 5'RACE produced TCR cDNA, adding a universal primer site and UMIs. Using its own MiXCR run on the 5' RACE reads, TCRdb lists one record per CDR3 protein. This sample has some 550,000 distinct CDR3 sequences, with over 15% found just once. The sample is drawn from a study of T cells after yellow fever vaccination. There are 14 residues in the CDR3. CDR1 SEHNR and CDR2 FQNEAQ come from the germline V gene (reference sequence). Trimming took off 5 bases at V and 2 bases at J, with 13 bases between the two ends. The sequencing used PBMCs, collected 15 days after the yellow fever booster vaccination. This clonotype was sampled from a young man who received the YFV17D yellow fever vaccine. The chain carries TRBV7-9 and TRBJ2-7; possibly TRBD1 for D (6 bases). CDR3 amino acids: CASSGFRDTYEQYF. In DNA, the CDR3 is TGTGCCAGCAGCGGGTTCCGGGACACCTACGAGCAGTACTTC.